This T cell receptor (beta chain) was documented in a study of blood T cell repertoires in COVID-19. Background on the study: The samples span acute and convalescent COVID-19 from the United States, Italy and Spain. T cells, B-cell-depleted T cells, or PBMCs supplied cDNA or gDNA.

CDR1 and CDR2 (germline): LGHDT, YNNKEL (reference sequence). With 0 bases removed from V and 5 bases from J, the gap between germline ends came to 16 bases. The CDR3 totals 16 residues. Original methodology: Estimation of nucleated cell counts relied on the amplification of reference gene primers. Using immunoSEQ multiplex PCR, the repertoire was profiled, and TCRdb retains in-frame clones only, with some absent. V, J and clone size derive from that table, while D and trimming were established from the DNA sequence. The sample consists of 250,000 to 300,000 clones, 80% to 90% of them appearing once.

The sample was peripheral blood. This clonotype originated in a woman aged 70 to 79 with acute or convalescent COVID-19. The V and J genes are TRBV3-1 (or the pseudogene TRBV3-2) and TRBJ2-5, with D maybe TRBD2 (6 bases). The CDR3: CASSQDLGRDWETQYF. CDR3 sequence (DNA): TGTGCCAGCAGCCAAGATCTTGGCCGGGACTGGGAGACCCAGTACTTC.